These 10 T cell receptor beta chains came from one sample sequenced in a study of cytomegalovirus exposure and HLA in healthy donors. PCR was performed using 60 Vbeta and 13 Jbeta primers. The protocol was immunoSEQ multiplex PCR, while the TCRdb copy is restricted to in-frame clones and leaves out a portion. The data hold more than 100,000 clones, with 75% to 85% observed a single time. Sequenced material: PBMCs. These receptors were obtained from a middle-aged woman in good health and CMV-seronegative.

The rearrangement links TRBV7-9 to TRBJ1-2, with D unclear. CDR1 is SEHNR, CDR2 FQNEAQ, per germline (reference sequence). This CDR3 region has 11 residues. The V gene lost 7 bases and the J gene lost 4 bases, with 7 bases spanning the gap. This CDR3 is CASTQRYGYTF. CDR3 DNA sequence: TGTGCCAGCACCCAGCGCTATGGCTACACCTTC.

The chain couples TRBV5-1 to TRBJ2-5; D may be TRBD2 (6 bases). The CDR3 runs 16 residues. Germline CDR1 SGHRS, CDR2 YFSETQ. The germline V and J ends were trimmed by 0 bases and 0 bases, with 12 bases remaining between them. As DNA, the CDR3 is TGCGCCAGCAGCTTGGATCCGGGCGGGGACCAAGAGACCCAGTACTTC. Protein sequence: CASSLDPGGDQETQYF.

V gene TRBV27 combines with J gene TRBJ1-1; D is undetermined. V was pared by 11 bases and J by 5 bases, with 9 bases between. The germline CDR1 and CDR2 sequences are MNHEY and SMNVEV (reference sequence). The CDR3 consists of 10 residues. CDR3 amino acids: CAAGRTEAFF. CDR3 nucleotides: TGTGCCGCCGGCAGGACTGAAGCTTTCTTT.

This chain joins TRBV10-3 and TRBJ2-2, with TRBD2 matching 7 bases. V shed 6 bases and J 9 bases; nucleotides not matched to a gene: 13. Germline CDR1 is ENHRY and CDR2 is SYGVKD. There are 15 residues in the CDR3. CDR3 sequence (DNA): TGTGCCATCAGCGAGGAGGCGGGGGAGCGCCGGGAGCTGTTTTTT. This codes for CAISEEAGERRELFF.

This chain joins TRBV28 and TRBJ1-2; 10 bases map to TRBD1. Trimming cost V 5 bases and J 10 bases; bases outside gene matches: 13. The CDR3 extends over 15 amino acids. The germline V gene has CDR1 MDHEN and CDR2 SYDVKM. The CDR3 here is CASSPFLRGTGAYTF. The CDR3 region has the DNA TGTGCCAGCAGTCCTTTCTTAAGGGGGACAGGGGCCTACACCTTC.

The rearrangement links TRBV15 to TRBJ2-1; TRBD2 aligns across 7 bases. The CDR3 totals 16 residues. Unmatched junction bases numbered 4, after V lost 1 base and J lost 1 base. Germline V gene data show CDR1 as LNHNV and CDR2 as YYDKDF (reference sequence). This CDR3 reads CATSRGDYQSYNEQFF. As DNA, the CDR3 is TGTGCCACCAGCAGAGGGGACTACCAATCCTACAATGAGCAGTTCTTC.

In this sample, this clone turned up a few times. The chain combines TRBV9 with TRBJ2-3; a weak D match, TRBD2 (5 bases). V lost 0 bases and J 3 bases, leaving 11 bases between the germline ends. CDR3 length: 15 residues. Germline CDR1 SGDLS, CDR2 YYNGEE. The CDR3 DNA sequence: TGTGCCAGCAGCGTAGCTGGCGGGCTAACAGATACGCAGTATTTT. It is translated as CASSVAGGLTDTQYF.

The chain employs TRBV5-4 and TRBJ1-4; D gene uncertain. The CDR3 has 14 residues. The V end lost 4 bases, the J end lost 8 bases, and 15 bases lay between the germline ends. Germline-derived CDR1 and CDR2 are SGHNT and YYREEE (reference sequence). The CDR3 bases are TGTGCCAGCAGCCCCGGGGAGATTCCGGAAAAACTGTTTTTT. Amino acid sequence: CASSPGEIPEKLFF.

The chain is built from TRBV5-1 and TRBJ1-2, with TRBD1 as a possible D gene (5 bases). The germline V gene has CDR1 SGHRS and CDR2 YFSETQ. The germline V and J ends were trimmed by 5 bases and 4 bases, with 15 bases remaining between them. The CDR3 runs 14 residues. The chain's CDR3 is CASRAGTSSYGYTF. CDR3 DNA sequence: TGCGCCAGCAGGGCCGGGACTTCTAGCTATGGCTACACCTTC.

This rearrangement joins TRBV6-6 to TRBJ2-3, with 7 positions matching TRBD1. Germline V gives CDR1 MNHNY, CDR2 SVGAGI (reference sequence). With 6 bases clipped from V and 2 bases from J, the junction kept 11 bases outside the gene matches. The CDR3 consists of 16 residues. As DNA, the CDR3 is TGTGCCAGCAGCGACCGACAGGGTTTCATCACAGATACGCAGTATTTT. This translates into CASSDRQGFITDTQYF.